The next 28 T cell receptor beta chains were all read from a single sample in a study of blood T cell repertoires in COVID-19. Profiling relied on immunoSEQ multiplex PCR, and the TCRdb table lists in-frame clones only, not all of them. The table records 400,000 to 450,000 clones, approximately 90% of them present only once. The specimen sequenced was PBMCs or T cells enriched from blood (not recorded which). The origin of the receptors is a man in his thirties or forties who had recovered from COVID-19.

The chain joins TRBV19 to TRBJ2-3, with 10 nucleotides matching TRBD1. Germline V gives CDR1 LNHDA, CDR2 SQIVND (reference sequence). V lost 7 bases, J lost 2 bases, and 9 bases stayed unmatched. The CDR3 is made up of 16 amino acids. The CDR3 is CASKRTGGSLTDTQYF. CDR3 DNA sequence: TGTGCCAGTAAGCGGACAGGGGGATCACTCACAGATACGCAGTATTTT.

The chain has TRBV10-3 and TRBJ2-2; 10 nucleotides line up with TRBD1. CDR1 and CDR2 (germline): ENHRY, SYGVKD. J gave up 6 bases and V 5 bases, and 6 bases lay outside the gene matches. The CDR3 is made up of 15 amino acids. The CDR3 coding sequence is TGTGCCATCAGTCTGACAGGGGGCAACGCCGGGGAGCTGTTTTTT. Protein product: CAISLTGGNAGELFF.

The V and J genes are TRBV7-9 and TRBJ1-6, with a possible D match to TRBD1 (5 bases). The CDR3 is 16 amino acids. CDR1 is SEHNR, CDR2 FQNEAQ, per germline (reference sequence). V was trimmed by 6 bases and J by 7 bases, leaving 19 bases between them. The CDR3 DNA reads TGTGCCAGCAGTCAGGGTCCTCCCTCTCTGAATTCACCCCTCCACTTT. This codes for CASSQGPPSLNSPLHF.

V usage is TRBV5-1 and J usage is TRBJ2-1, with 14 bases aligning to TRBD2. The V gene end was trimmed by 4 bases and the J gene end by 8 bases; junction bases not matched to a gene: 5. CDR3 length: 15 amino acids. From germline, CDR1 is SGHRS and CDR2 YFSETQ. CDR3 nucleotides: TGCGCCAGCAGCCCGGGGACTAGCGGGAGTGATGAGCAGTTCTTC. Amino acid sequence: CASSPGTSGSDEQFF.

The rearrangement links TRBV2 to TRBJ2-3; possible D gene TRBD2, 6 bases. This CDR3 is built from 14 residues. V was trimmed by 4 bases and J by 5 bases, leaving 13 bases between them. CDR1 and CDR2 from the germline V gene are SNHLY and FYNNEI. The CDR3 protein is CASSAVLARDTQYF. The CDR3 bases are TGTGCCAGCAGTGCCGTCCTAGCGAGAGATACGCAGTATTTT.

This chain connects TRBV19 to TRBJ2-2; 10 bases agree with TRBD1. The CDR3 is made up of 17 amino acids. With 9 bases clipped from V and 1 base from J, the junction kept 11 bases outside the gene matches. Germline V gene data show CDR1 as LNHDA and CDR2 as SQIVND (reference sequence). CDR3 in amino acids: CASLDRGRPLNTGELFF. The DNA for the CDR3 is TGTGCCAGCCTCGACAGGGGGCGACCTCTGAACACCGGGGAGCTGTTTTTT.

This sequence joins TRBV14 and TRBJ2-7; 15 bases line up with TRBD2. Germline V gene data show CDR1 as SGHDN and CDR2 as FVKESK. The CDR3 runs 19 residues. Trimming removed 0 bases from V and 3 bases from J; junction bases left unmatched: 9. The CDR3 loop is CASSQEGTSGRRLLYEQYF. The CDR3 DNA is TGTGCCAGCAGCCAAGAAGGGACTAGCGGGAGGAGATTACTCTACGAGCAGTACTTC. Full variable domain (missing parts from reference TRBV14 and TRBJ2-7): EAGVTQFPSHSVIEKGQTVTLRCDPISGHDNLYWYRRVMGKEIKFLLHFVKESKQDESGMPNNRFLAERTGGTYSTLKVQPAELEDSGVYFCASSQEGTSGRRLLYEQYFGPGTRLTVT.

About this clone: Distinct nucleotide sequences in the sample also encode this CDR3. The rearrangement joins TRBV30 to TRBJ1-5; the D is unclear. The CDR3 is 13 residues long. Germline CDR1 is GTSNPN and CDR2 is SVGIG (reference sequence). Trimming cost V 0 bases and J 2 bases, with 5 bases left between them. CDR3 DNA sequence: TGTGCCTGGAGTGTCCGAGGCAATCAGCCCCAGCATTTT. Protein: CAWSVRGNQPQHF.

The chain is built from TRBV29-1 and TRBJ2-2; the match to TRBD2 covers 9 bases. The CDR3 contains 17 residues. CDR1 is SQVTM, CDR2 ANQGSEA, per germline. J gave up 4 bases and V 4 bases, and 13 bases lay outside the gene matches. The DNA of the CDR3 is TGCAGCGTTGCCACACCGGGACTAGCTGTTTTCACCGGGGAGCTGTTTTTT. It translates to CSVATPGLAVFTGELFF.

This chain connects TRBV18 to TRBJ1-1, with 8 bases aligning to TRBD1. The J segment lost 5 bases and the V segment lost 3 bases, leaving 8 bases of the junction unmatched. Germline lookup yields CDR1 KGHSH and CDR2 LQKENI. The CDR3 totals 15 residues. The CDR3 coding sequence is TGTGCCAGCTCACCTCGGCAGGGGGCAGAGACTGAAGCTTTCTTT. Residues: CASSPRQGAETEAFF.

V is TRBV19 and J is TRBJ2-1; the D gene is possibly TRBD1 (5 bases). The CDR3 runs 14 residues. CDR1 and CDR2 from the germline V gene are LNHDA and SQIVND (reference sequence). The V end lost 3 bases, the J end lost 7 bases, and 13 bases lay between the germline ends. CDR3 bases: TGTGCCAGTAGTATTATTGCAGGGATAAATGAGCAGTTCTTC. Protein product: CASSIIAGINEQFF.

The chain uses TRBV18 and TRBJ2-1; 12 positions agree with TRBD2. Germline CDR1 reads KGHSH; CDR2 reads LQKENI. After removal of 3 bases from V and 7 bases from J, the junction contained 4 bases not matched to a gene. The CDR3 has 15 amino acids. For the CDR3, the DNA is TGTGCCAGCTCACCTCAGACTAGCGGGAGTAATGAGCAGTTCTTC. Translating gives CASSPQTSGSNEQFF.

Comment on this clone: Within the sample, other DNA sequences also encode this same CDR3. The V and J genes are TRBV5-1 and TRBJ1-5; 11 positions agree with TRBD1. The junction had 4 bases not matched to a gene; V was cut back by 4 bases and J by 7 bases. This CDR3 contains 14 residues. Germline lookup yields CDR1 SGHRS and CDR2 YFSETQ. CDR3 sequence (DNA): TGCGCCAGCAGCCCTGGACAGGGGGCACAGCCCCAGCATTTT. Translating it yields CASSPGQGAQPQHF.

The rearrangement uses TRBV28 and TRBJ1-5, with 7 bases matching TRBD1. V lost 6 bases and J lost 5; bases outside the gene matches: 7. The germline CDR1 and CDR2 sequences are MDHEN and SYDVKM. This CDR3 region has 14 residues. The CDR3 DNA reads as TGTGCCAGCAGAGGCCGACAGGGTGATCAGCCCCAGCATTTT. Residues: CASRGRQGDQPQHF.

This clone was seen a single time. The chain recombines TRBV28 with TRBJ2-4; D is unresolved. This CDR3 region has 15 residues. V lost 3 bases and J lost 1, with 10 bases in between. The germline gives CDR1 MDHEN, CDR2 SYDVKM. The CDR3 spells CASSLVPRAKNIQYF. The DNA for the CDR3 is TGTGCCAGCAGTTTGGTCCCCAGGGCCAAAAACATTCAGTACTTC.

The V call is TRBV9, the J call TRBJ2-3, with 11 bases aligning to TRBD2. Germline CDR1 SGDLS, CDR2 YYNGEE. The CDR3 is 15 amino acids. With V trimmed by 0 bases and J by 6 bases, 3 bases remained unmatched. The CDR3 sequence is CASSVGLAGPDTQYF. In DNA form, the CDR3 reads TGTGCCAGCAGCGTAGGACTAGCGGGACCCGATACGCAGTATTTT.

This clone has a single count. This chain uses TRBV25-1 with TRBJ1-2, with D possibly being TRBD1 (6 bases). The CDR3 runs 13 residues. With 8 bases removed from V and 6 bases from J, the gap between germline ends came to 16 bases. CDR1 is MGHDK and CDR2 is SYGVNS in the germline V gene. CDR3 DNA sequence: TGTGCCAGCCGCTCCGGGGCAGGGGATGGCTACACCTTC. This encodes CASRSGAGDGYTF.

The chain combines TRBV28 with TRBJ2-7; weak D call: TRBD1 (6 bases). Germline V CDR1 and CDR2: MDHEN, SYDVKM. Trimming pared 5 bases from V and 3 bases from J, leaving 11 bases between. CDR3 length equals 13 residues. The CDR3 protein is CASSTGQIYEQYF. The CDR3 DNA reads TGTGCCAGCAGTACAGGACAGATCTACGAGCAGTACTTC.

V gene TRBV18 combines with J gene TRBJ1-2; 8 bases align to TRBD1. V shed 2 bases and J 8 bases; nucleotides not matched to a gene: 13. The CDR3 length is 16 residues. Germline CDR1 KGHSH, CDR2 LQKENI. The CDR3 DNA is TGTGCCAGCTCACCAGGTACGCGACAGGGGAGAGGAGGCTACACCTTC. It translates to CASSPGTRQGRGGYTF.

The table lists this clone with a count of one. The rearrangement links TRBV18 to TRBJ2-7; D remains ambiguous. The CDR3 contains 13 residues. The ends were cut back, 2 bases at V and 3 bases at J, with 8 bases in the middle. Germline CDR1 is KGHSH and CDR2 is LQKENI. The CDR3 loop reads CASSPTEGYEQYF. CDR3 DNA: TGTGCCAGCTCACCAACAGAAGGCTACGAGCAGTACTTC.

CDR3 amino acids: CASSQVYGGSTDTQYF. CDR3 coding DNA: TGTGCCAGCAGCCAAGTTTACGGGGGAAGCACAGATACGCAGTATTTT. The V call is TRBV4-2, the J call TRBJ2-3; D might be TRBD2 (6 bases). CDR3 length equals 16 residues. Germline CDR1 reads LGHNA; CDR2 reads YNFKEQ. The germline V and J ends were trimmed by 1 base and 0 bases, with 11 bases remaining between them.

The genes are TRBV7-8 and TRBJ2-7, with 7 bases fitting TRBD1. The junction had 8 bases not matched to a gene; V was cut back by 5 bases and J by 4 bases. This CDR3 spans 14 amino acids. CDR1 and CDR2 from the germline V gene are SGHVS and FQNEAQ. This CDR3 reads CASSLRDSHYEQYF. CDR3 bases: TGTGCCAGCAGCCTAAGGGACAGTCATTACGAGCAGTACTTC.

The chain recombines TRBV18 with TRBJ1-1, with D maybe TRBD1 (6 bases). This CDR3 region has 17 residues. In germline, CDR1 is KGHSH, CDR2 LQKENI. Trimming stripped 8 bases from V and 3 bases from J, with 25 bases between. Written as DNA, the CDR3 is TGTGCCAGCCGTGGTGGGCAGACCCGTGCAGGGGACACTGAAGCTTTCTTT. This encodes CASRGGQTRAGDTEAFF. Based on the CDR3 plus reference TRBV18 and TRBJ1-1, the full variable domain is NAGVMQNPRHLVRRRGQEARLRCSPMKGHSHVYWYRQLPEEGLKFMVYLQKENIIDESGMPKERFSAEFPKEGPSILRIQQVVRGDSAAYFCASRGGQTRAGDTEAFFGQGTRLTVV.

The chain couples TRBV7-6 to TRBJ2-3; 9 nucleotides align to TRBD2. Germline CDR1 and CDR2: SGHVS and FNYEAQ. The CDR3 has 18 amino acids. The trim removed 5 bases at V and 4 bases at J, leaving 16 bases unmatched. The CDR3 region is CASSRQVLAGVVADTQYF. CDR3 in DNA: TGTGCCAGCAGCCGCCAGGTTTTAGCGGGAGTGGTGGCAGATACGCAGTATTTT.

The chain employs TRBV24-1 and TRBJ1-2; D is unclear. This CDR3 has 11 amino acids. CDR1 is KGHDR and CDR2 is SFDVKD in the germline V gene. V lost 6 bases and J lost 7, with 8 bases in between. In DNA, the CDR3 is TGTGCCACCAGTTTCGGGTCTGGCTACACCTTC. Amino acid sequence: CATSFGSGYTF.

CDR3 residues: CASSSLGLVNEQFF. CDR3 DNA sequence: TGTGCCAGCAGCTCCCTAGGACTAGTCAATGAGCAGTTCTTC. The rearrangement joins TRBV9 to TRBJ2-1; TRBD2 aligns across 7 bases. The CDR3 totals 14 residues. Germline-derived CDR1 and CDR2 are SGDLS and YYNGEE. Trimming took 4 bases from V and 6 from J; bases not matched to a gene: 7.

The CDR3 loop reads CASSPSGEPIYF. The CDR3 DNA reads TGTGCCAGCAGCCCCTCCGGGGAGCCCATATATTTT. V and J are TRBV9 and TRBJ1-3; D call uncertain. There are 12 residues in the CDR3. Germline V gene data show CDR1 as SGDLS and CDR2 as YYNGEE. V was trimmed by 4 bases and J by 11 bases, leaving 13 bases between them.

This clone appeared a few times. The chain links TRBV4-1 to TRBJ2-2, with TRBD1 matching 8 bases. Germline CDR1 is MGHRA and CDR2 is YSYEKL. CDR3 length equals 16 residues. The ends lost 2 bases at V and 1 base at J; junction bases unmatched: 3. The CDR3 sequence is CASSQTGTGNTGELFF. The CDR3 nucleotides are TGCGCCAGCAGCCAAACCGGGACAGGGAACACCGGGGAGCTGTTTTTT.